This passage covers 23 T cell receptor beta chains from one sample sequenced in a study of long-term antiretroviral therapy in people with HIV (dated by TCRdb to the early 2020s). The immunoSEQ hsTCRB v3.0 assay was used at survey level resolution for TRB variable region sequencing. TCRdb limited this immuneACCESS table to in-frame rearrangements with V and J called. A share of clones is missing; checked studies link under half to unresolved V genes, and the rest is unexplained. Within this sample are 25,000 to 30,000 clones, with approximately 80% of them counted one time only. The top ten constitute roughly 10% of the sample. The sequencing used unsorted PBMCs, collected around 2.8 years after starting antiretroviral therapy. The receptors were sampled from a man in his thirties or forties with HIV.

This sequence joins TRBV10-3 and TRBJ2-7, with D hard to call. There are 13 residues in the CDR3. V dropped 8 bases and J dropped 2 bases, with 13 bases sitting between them. Germline CDR1 ENHRY, CDR2 SYGVKD. The CDR3 here is CAIRGETPYEQYF. The CDR3 DNA is TGTGCCATCCGCGGAGAGACACCCTACGAGCAGTACTTC.

The chain has TRBV13 and TRBJ2-5; 8 bases match TRBD2. Germline-derived CDR1 and CDR2 are PRHDT and FYEKMQ (reference sequence). The V and J ends lost 4 bases and 0 bases, in that order; junction bases with no gene match: 4. The CDR3 runs to 15 residues. CDR3 nucleotide sequence: TGTGCCAGCAGCTCCCGGGGGGGCCACCAAGAGACCCAGTACTTC. Protein product: CASSSRGGHQETQYF.

The chain joins TRBV6-1 to TRBJ2-7, with D perhaps matching TRBD2 (5 bases). Germline V gene sequence: CDR1 MNHNS, CDR2 SASEGT. This CDR3 has 13 residues. Trimming pared 2 bases from V and 3 bases from J, leaving 8 bases between. CDR3 sequence reads: CASSEIGSYEQYF. The DNA for the CDR3 is TGTGCCAGCAGTGAAATAGGGAGCTACGAGCAGTACTTC.

This clone was detected only a few times. This chain connects TRBV6-5 to TRBJ2-4, with TRBD1 matching 12 bases. CDR3 length equals 15 residues. The ends lost 5 bases at V and 11 bases at J; junction bases unmatched: 10. Germline assignment: CDR1 MNHEY and CDR2 SVGAGI. This CDR3 reads CASSAAGTGGSLQYF. The CDR3 bases are TGTGCCAGCAGTGCGGCCGGGACAGGGGGCTCTCTTCAGTACTTC.

The chain is built from TRBV5-4 and TRBJ2-5, with 9 nucleotides matching TRBD2. The CDR3 extends over 15 amino acids. V was clipped by 4 bases and J by 2 bases; unmatched bases: 6. The V gene's germline CDR1 is SGHNT and CDR2 YYREEE (reference sequence). CDR3 sequence: CASSPGLAPQETQYF. The CDR3 DNA reads as TGTGCCAGCAGCCCAGGACTAGCGCCACAAGAGACCCAGTACTTC.

The chain employs TRBV11-2 and TRBJ1-4; D is unclear. Trimming left V 1 base short and J 8 bases short, with 2 bases between. The CDR3 sequence is 11 residues long. Germline CDR1 is SGHAT and CDR2 is FQNNGV. The CDR3 loop is CASSLAEKLFF. CDR3 nucleotide sequence: TGTGCCAGCAGCTTAGCCGAAAAACTGTTTTTT.

J is TRBJ1-5 and V is TRBV30; 7 bases fit TRBD1. Germline assignment: CDR1 GTSNPN and CDR2 SVGIG (reference sequence). V lost 4 bases, J lost 6 bases, and 15 bases stayed unmatched. The CDR3 consists of 16 residues. The CDR3 nucleotides read TGTGCCTGGACCTCTCAGGGGGGGGCGCGGGGTCAGCCCCAGCATTTT. Translation: CAWTSQGGARGQPQHF.

The chain links TRBV6-5 to TRBJ1-5; 7 nucleotides agree with TRBD1. CDR3 length: 14 residues. Germline values: CDR1 MNHEY, CDR2 SVGAGI. J gave up 6 bases and V 2 bases, and 4 bases lay outside the gene matches. CDR3 sequence reads: CASSYRQGGQPQHF. The CDR3 DNA is TGTGCCAGCAGTTACCGACAGGGAGGTCAGCCCCAGCATTTT.

The chain uses TRBV5-4 and TRBJ2-7, with D perhaps TRBD2 (6 bases). The CDR3 extends over 14 amino acids. V lost 4 bases and J 2 bases, leaving 13 bases between the germline ends. Looked up from germline, CDR1 is SGHNT and CDR2 is YYREEE (reference sequence). The CDR3 coding sequence is TGTGCCAGCAGCCCCGGGGGTTCCCCCTACGAGCAGTACTTC. Amino acids: CASSPGGSPYEQYF.

The V and J genes are TRBV4-3 and TRBJ2-1; TRBD2 matches at 7 bases. From germline, CDR1 is LGHNA and CDR2 YSLEER. V shed 2 bases, J shed 5 bases, and the junction held 9 bases outside the gene matches. This CDR3 comprises 16 residues. DNA for the CDR3: TGCGCCAGCAGCCAATCCCTCGGCGGGAGAGACAATGAGCAGTTCTTC. Its translation is CASSQSLGGRDNEQFF.

The chain carries TRBV7-2 and TRBJ1-3; D ambiguous. V dropped 3 bases and J dropped 4 bases, with 4 bases sitting between them. There are 12 residues in the CDR3. The germline gives CDR1 SGHTA, CDR2 FQGNSA. In DNA form, the CDR3 reads TGTGCCAGCAGCTTTGAAGGAAACACCATATATTTT. Its translation: CASSFEGNTIYF.

V gene TRBV28 combines with J gene TRBJ2-3; D gene ambiguous. The CDR3 spans 16 residues. Germline CDR1 reads MDHEN; CDR2 reads SYDVKM. V lost 5 bases to trimming and J lost 2 bases, with 17 bases between them. The DNA for the CDR3 is TGTGCCAGCAGTCTCCACCCAAGAATCTTCACAGATACGCAGTATTTT. Translation: CASSLHPRIFTDTQYF.

V usage is TRBV2 and J usage is TRBJ1-5; the match to TRBD1 covers 10 bases. Germline V lookup: CDR1 SNHLY, CDR2 FYNNEI. Trimming removed 6 bases from V and 3 bases from J; junction bases left unmatched: 5. The CDR3 covers 15 residues. This chain's CDR3 is CASRGTGALNQPQHF. CDR3 DNA sequence: TGTGCCAGCAGAGGGACAGGGGCGCTCAATCAGCCCCAGCATTTT.

The V and J genes are TRBV9 and TRBJ1-2, with 8 bases matching TRBD1. Trimming removed 0 bases from V and 7 bases from J; junction bases left unmatched: 8. Looked up from germline, CDR1 is SGDLS and CDR2 is YYNGEE. This CDR3 is built from 15 residues. CDR3 region: CASSVAIRGQGGYTF. For the CDR3, the DNA is TGTGCCAGCAGCGTAGCTATCAGGGGGCAGGGTGGCTACACCTTC.

The sample holds a few counts of this clone. The chain joins TRBV7-2 to TRBJ2-7; TRBD1 aligns across 12 bases. The CDR3 loop spans 15 amino acids. CDR1 is SGHTA, CDR2 FQGNSA, per germline. The V gene end was trimmed by 5 bases and the J gene end by 6 bases; junction bases not matched to a gene: 8. The DNA of the CDR3 is TGTGCCAGCAGCCCTCAGCGGGACAGGGGGCTCGAGCAGTACTTC. It codes for CASSPQRDRGLEQYF. Using reference TRBV7-2 and TRBJ2-7 for the parts outside the CDR3, the full variable domain is GAGVSQSPSNKVTEKGKDVELRCDPISGHTALYWYRQSLGQGLEFLIYFQGNSAPDKSGLPSDRFSAERTGGSVSTLTIQRTQQEDSAVYLCASSPQRDRGLEQYFGPGTRLTVT.

The rearrangement joins TRBV27 to TRBJ1-6; possible D gene TRBD1, 5 bases. Germline CDR1 is MNHEY and CDR2 is SMNVEV (reference sequence). The CDR3 has 12 amino acids. V was cut by 10 bases and J by 13 bases, with 17 bases left in between. CDR3 in amino acids: CATGTGPVPLHF. CDR3 DNA sequence: TGTGCCACGGGGACCGGGCCCGTGCCCCTCCACTTT.

This clone was picked up one time. The rearrangement links TRBV2 to TRBJ2-1, with 7 bases aligning to TRBD2. V shed 6 bases, J shed 6 bases, and the junction held 5 bases outside the gene matches. CDR3 size: 13 residues. Germline V gene sequence: CDR1 SNHLY, CDR2 FYNNEI. CDR3 sequence: CASSERGVNEQFF. As DNA, the CDR3 is TGTGCCAGCAGCGAGCGGGGCGTCAATGAGCAGTTCTTC.

The V gene is TRBV19, the J gene TRBJ2-7, with 10 bases identical to TRBD1. Germline V gives CDR1 LNHDA, CDR2 SQIVND (reference sequence). The CDR3 length is 15 residues. V dropped 10 bases and J dropped 2; count of bases not matched to a gene: 11. The CDR3: CATRGWGQGTYEQYF. Here the CDR3 DNA reads TGTGCCACCCGAGGTTGGGGACAGGGGACCTACGAGCAGTACTTC. The full variable domain, its missing parts supplied by reference TRBV19 and TRBJ2-7, is DGGITQSPKYLFRKEGQNVTLSCEQNLNHDAMYWYRQDPGQGLRLIYYSQIVNDFQKGDIAEGYSVSREKKESFPLTVTSAQKNPTAFYLCATRGWGQGTYEQYFGPGTRLTVT.

This clone was counted between two and nine times. The V call is TRBV7-8, the J call TRBJ1-5; possible D gene TRBD1, 5 bases. With 3 bases removed from V and 6 bases from J, the gap between germline ends came to 9 bases. This CDR3 spans 13 amino acids. Germline V gives CDR1 SGHVS, CDR2 FQNEAQ. CDR3 sequence (DNA): TGTGCCAGCAGCTTGGACACAGGTCAGCCCCAGCATTTT. Protein sequence: CASSLDTGQPQHF.

CDR3 nucleotide sequence: TGTGCCAGCAGCTTGGCCGTGAACACTGAAGCTTTCTTT. Encoded protein: CASSLAVNTEAFF. This sequence joins TRBV5-6 and TRBJ1-1, with D unresolved. Germline CDR1 SGHDT, CDR2 YYEEEE. This CDR3 has 13 residues. Trimming shortened V by 0 bases and J by 0 bases, and 3 bases separated the two germline ends.

CDR3 protein: CASSLGSGLRVGNTIYF. DNA of the CDR3: TGCGCCAGCAGCTTGGGATCGGGGTTAAGAGTTGGAAACACCATATATTTT. The V gene is TRBV5-1, the J gene TRBJ1-3, with D uncertain. Germline V gene lookup returns CDR1 SGHRS and CDR2 YFSETQ. The V end was cut by 0 bases, the J end by 3 bases, with 16 bases between. There are 17 residues in the CDR3.

The rearrangement joins TRBV7-2 to TRBJ2-7, with no clear D. The germline V and J ends were trimmed by 5 bases and 9 bases, with 14 bases remaining between them. The CDR3 runs to 12 residues. Germline V gene sequence: CDR1 SGHTA, CDR2 FQGNSA. Here the CDR3 reads CASSPASSVQYF. The CDR3 bases are TGTGCCAGCAGCCCCGCGTCATCGGTGCAGTACTTC.

V is TRBV7-6 and J is TRBJ1-6, with D hard to call. The CDR3 has 16 residues. CDR1 and CDR2 (germline): SGHVS, FNYEAQ. The V gene lost 5 bases and the J gene lost 4 bases, with 15 bases spanning the gap. CDR3 in amino acids: CASSPYLDLYNSPLHF. The CDR3 DNA sequence: TGTGCCAGCAGCCCGTACTTAGATCTTTATAATTCACCCCTCCACTTT.